This T cell receptor beta chain derives from a study of CD8 T cells in ankylosing spondylitis. Regarding the study as a whole: Certain motif variants had earlier been reported in reactive arthritis synovial fluid and blood. The study identified a TCR beta motif of under ten highly homologous variants that appeared characteristic of ankylosing spondylitis blood. Reported data indicate significant enrichment of disease-linked clones within matched ankylosing spondylitis synovial fluid.

The CDR3 has 11 amino acids. The germline V gene encodes CDR1 SQVTM and CDR2 ANQGSEA. The V end lost 4 bases, the J end lost 8 bases, and 9 bases lay between the germline ends. The TCR beta libraries were generated through quantitative 5'-RACE incorporating molecular barcodes. Via MiXCR, TCRdb re-called the 5' RACE reads, giving one row per CDR3 protein. The sample consists of about 24,000 distinct CDR3 sequences, 10% to 15% of them appearing once. Concerning this clonotype itself: Its antigen is currently unknown.

Sequencing was done on a sample of blood. The clonotype was recovered from a male donor with ankylosing spondylitis or in good health (not recorded which). The chain couples TRBV29-1 to TRBJ2-1; D perhaps matches TRBD1 (5 bases). The CDR3 protein is CSVVGVYEQFF. CDR3 DNA: TGCAGCGTTGTAGGGGTCTATGAGCAGTTCTTC.